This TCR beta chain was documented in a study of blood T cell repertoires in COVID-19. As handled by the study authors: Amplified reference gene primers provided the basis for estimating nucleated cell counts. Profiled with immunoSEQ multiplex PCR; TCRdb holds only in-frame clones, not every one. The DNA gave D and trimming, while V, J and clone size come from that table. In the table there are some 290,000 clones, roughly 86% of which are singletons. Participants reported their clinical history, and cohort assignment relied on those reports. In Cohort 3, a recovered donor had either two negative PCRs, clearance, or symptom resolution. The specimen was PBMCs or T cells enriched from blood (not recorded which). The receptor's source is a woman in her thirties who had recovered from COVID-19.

As DNA, the CDR3 is TGTGCCAGCAGCTACTTAGCCCCCGGGGGGGGTGGGGCCAACGTCCTGACTTTC. As protein: CASSYLAPGGGGANVLTF. The chain couples TRBV27 to TRBJ2-6; 8 nucleotides align to TRBD2. From germline, CDR1 is MNHEY and CDR2 SMNVEV (reference sequence). Trimming at V came to 6 bases and at J to 3 bases, leaving 13 bases not matched to a gene. The CDR3 contains 18 residues.